A single sample is the source of the 13 T cell receptor beta chains below, sequenced in a study of CD8+CD57+ T cells in acquired aplastic anemia (dated by TCRdb to 2017 to 2018). For sequencing, an Illumina HiSeq 2000 was employed. Genomic DNA served as template for TCR beta VDJ combination and CDR3 sequence profiling. Through fastp at Q25 and MiXCR, TCRdb rebuilt clones from the public reads, retaining in-frame beta chains. Merged by CDR3 protein, the rows form single entries marked with the most common genes and DNA. In all, the sample holds some 280,000 distinct CDR3 sequences, and around three fifths of those were seen once. The ten largest clones add up to roughly 8% of the sample. Specimen: sorted CD4+, CD8+, or CD8+CD57+ T cells (not recorded which) from PBMCs. The receptors shown here come from a human donor with severe aplastic anemia or a healthy control (not recorded which).

The chain employs TRBV7-8 and TRBJ1-2; 12 positions match TRBD1. The CDR3 has 15 amino acids. V shed 7 bases and J 8 bases; nucleotides not matched to a gene: 11. Germline V gene data show CDR1 as SGHVS and CDR2 as FQNEAQ. DNA for the CDR3: TGTGCCAGCACCACCACGGGACAGGGGGCTGGGGGCTACACCTTC. Its protein is CASTTTGQGAGGYTF.

This clonotype was counted many times. For the CDR3, the DNA is TGTGCCAGCAGTTTATCGATCGGGGAGCTGTTTTTT. Its translation is CASSLSIGELFF. The chain is built from TRBV27 and TRBJ2-2; D is undetermined. Trimming removed 0 bases from V and 7 bases from J, with 3 bases in between. Germline V gene sequence: CDR1 MNHEY, CDR2 SMNVEV (reference sequence). The CDR3 consists of 12 residues.

This clonotype was detected only once. Germline and junction disagree at one end, which may indicate a read error. This rearrangement joins TRBV25-1 to TRBJ2-1, with 7 bases that match TRBD2. Germline CDR1 and CDR2: MGHDK and SYGVNS. This CDR3 comprises 16 residues. Written as DNA, the CDR3 is TGTGCCAGCAGCGAATGGGAGGGAGCTGGATACAATGAGCAGTTCTTC. This gives the protein CASSEWEGAGYNEQFF.

The rearrangement uses TRBV7-8 and TRBJ1-1; 10 bases align to TRBD1. J gave up 7 bases and V 2 bases, and 7 bases lay outside the gene matches. CDR1 and CDR2 (germline): SGHVS, FQNEAQ. The CDR3 sequence is 15 residues long. In DNA form, the CDR3 reads TGTGCCAGCAGCTTAAACGTGGGACAGGGGAATGAAGCTTTCTTT. Protein: CASSLNVGQGNEAFF.

The V and J genes are TRBV7-2 and TRBJ2-3, with TRBD1 matching over 7 bases. V gave up 7 bases and J gave up 0 bases; unmatched junction bases: 7. The CDR3 has 15 residues. Germline CDR1 reads SGHTA; CDR2 reads FQGNSA. The CDR3 loop is CASTLGTASTDTQYF. CDR3 coding DNA: TGTGCCAGCACCCTGGGGACAGCTAGCACAGATACGCAGTATTTT.

This clonotype was counted between two and nine times. The chain is built from TRBV5-4 and TRBJ2-4; 8 positions match TRBD1. The J segment lost 9 bases and the V segment lost 1 base, leaving 12 bases of the junction unmatched. Germline V gene lookup returns CDR1 SGHNT and CDR2 YYREEE (reference sequence). CDR3 length equals 16 residues. In DNA form, the CDR3 reads TGTGCCAGCAGCTTGTCGGCAGGGGGCATGTCAAGCATTCAGTACTTC. Translation gives CASSLSAGGMSSIQYF.

The chain recombines TRBV18 with TRBJ1-1; D is unclear. From germline, CDR1 is KGHSH and CDR2 LQKENI. The CDR3 extends over 14 amino acids. V was cut by 0 bases and J by 1 base, with 6 bases left in between. CDR3 in DNA: TGTGCCAGCTCACCACCGTGGACGAACACTGAAGCTTTCTTT. Translating gives CASSPPWTNTEAFF.

The sample holds many counts of this clonotype. V and J are TRBV3-1 and TRBJ1-2; D possibly corresponds to TRBD1 (6 bases). The ends were cut back, 4 bases at V and 4 bases at J, with 10 bases in the middle. Germline values: CDR1 LGHDT, CDR2 YNNKEL (reference sequence). This CDR3 has 13 residues. The CDR3 nucleotides read TGTGCCAGCAGCCGGGACATTTCCTATGGCTACACCTTC. It translates to CASSRDISYGYTF. The variable domain in full, with the rest retrieved from reference TRBV3-1 and TRBJ1-2, is DTAVSQTPKYLVTQMGNDKSIKCEQNLGHDTMYWYKQDSKKFLKIMFSYNNKELIINETVPNRFSPKSPDKAHLNLHINSLELGDSAVYFCASSRDISYGYTFGSGTRLTVV.

J is TRBJ1-4 and V is TRBV7-9; no clear D. This CDR3 has 14 amino acids. V was clipped by 2 bases and J by 5 bases, with 9 bases between them. Germline V CDR1 and CDR2: SEHNR, FQNEAQ (reference sequence). The CDR3 sequence: CASSLLAVNEKLFF. The CDR3, as DNA: TGTGCCAGCAGCTTATTGGCAGTAAATGAAAAACTGTTTTTT.

This chain connects TRBV28 to TRBJ2-7, with 9 nucleotides matching TRBD2. CDR1 is MDHEN and CDR2 is SYDVKM in the germline V gene. CDR3 length: 15 residues. Trimming cost V 6 bases and J 3 bases; bases outside gene matches: 9. CDR3 sequence: CASRLRLAGIYEQYF. The CDR3 DNA reads as TGTGCCAGCAGGCTACGTCTAGCGGGAATCTACGAGCAGTACTTC. Variable domain in full (rest from reference TRBV28 and TRBJ2-7): DVKVTQSSRYLVKRTGEKVFLECVQDMDHENMFWYRQDPGLGLRLIYFSYDVKMKEKGDIPEGYSVSREKKERFSLILESASTNQTSMYLCASRLRLAGIYEQYFGPGTRLTVT.

The chain carries TRBV7-2 and TRBJ2-7; TRBD2 matches at 13 bases. Trimming at V came to 1 base and at J to 5 bases, leaving 8 bases not matched to a gene. This CDR3 has 17 amino acids. Looked up from germline, CDR1 is SGHTA and CDR2 is FQGNSA. CDR3 residues: CASSLGRRLAGGDEQYF. The CDR3, as DNA: TGTGCCAGCAGCTTAGGTCGTCGACTAGCGGGGGGCGACGAGCAGTACTTC.

Worth noting for this clonotype: The junction shows a germline mismatch at one end, possibly a read error. CDR3 in amino acids: CASSLAQPTDMQYF. CDR3 nucleotides: TGTGCCAGCAGCTTAGCGCAACCCACAGATATGCAGTATTTT. The rearrangement joins TRBV7-8 to TRBJ2-3; D remains unclear. CDR1 is SGHVS and CDR2 is FQNEAQ in the germline V gene. The length of the CDR3 is 14 residues.

There are a few counts of this clonotype. This chain uses TRBV10-1 with TRBJ2-1; D remains unclear. Germline V lookup: CDR1 WNHNN, CDR2 SYGVQD (reference sequence). Trimming pared 0 bases from V and 9 bases from J, leaving 9 bases between. The CDR3 totals 13 residues. The CDR3 sequence is CASSESGKAEQFF. The CDR3 bases are TGCGCCAGCAGTGAGTCGGGCAAAGCTGAGCAGTTCTTC.